Reported below is one T cell receptor (beta chain). Seattle's cohort entered during active infection and was followed longitudinally. This specimen belongs to a study of blood T cell repertoires in COVID-19. Across the whole study: There were acute and convalescent COVID-19 samples, and they came from the United States, Italy and Spain.

The method was immunoSEQ multiplex PCR; TCRdb's version includes in-frame clones alone and lacks a portion of them. The sample lists roughly 410,000 clones; around 87% were seen once. The specimen sequenced was peripheral blood. The sequence derives from a woman aged 55-70 years with COVID-19, enrolled during active disease.

CDR3 amino acids: CASSLGDTNQPQHF. The CDR3 DNA reads as TGTGCCAGCAGCTTAGGGGACACCAATCAGCCCCAGCATTTT. V usage is TRBV7-9 and J usage is TRBJ1-5, with a tentative D call TRBD1 (6 bases). The V end was cut by 1 base, the J end by 3 bases, with 7 bases between. This CDR3 region has 14 residues. In germline, CDR1 is SEHNR, CDR2 FQNEAQ (reference sequence).